These T cell receptor beta chains were read from a single sample in a study of cytomegalovirus exposure and HLA in healthy donors. Profiled with immunoSEQ multiplex PCR; TCRdb holds only in-frame clones, not every one. The sample lists tens of thousands of clones; approximately 90% were seen once. Sequenced: PBMCs. The source is a woman between 18 and 29 years old in good health and CMV-seropositive. Each CDR3 is given with its conserved first and last residue. A clone size is listed for some rows: how often the clone was seen (once, few, many), or a class if it is expanded.

clone_size v_call cdr3_aa
NA TRBV2 CASSARQGARGNEQFF
NA TRBV6-1 CASGTASNQPQHF
NA TRBV7-6 CASNLSGGLQYEQYF
once TRBV10-3 CAIKGQGLKGHYGYTF
NA TRBV19 CASSPHQTGAEGYTF
NA TRBV27 CASSLLWREGVETQYF
NA TRBV4-2 CASSQAQGATDTQYF
NA TRBV5-4 CASSLKQGQETQYF
NA TRBV19 CASSIGAASNQPQHF
NA TRBV18 CASSPPRGYNEQFF
NA TRBV21-1 CASSKDPAEHPYEQYF
NA TRBV6-1 CASSLAGGGYNEQFF
NA TRBV9 CASSVAGAPGGEQYF
NA TRBV19 CASSPTDRKYEQYF
NA TRBV30 CAWRTGVLSPLHF
NA TRBV28 CASSRTEYDNEQFF
NA TRBV19 CASSIITGGYGYTF
NA TRBV19 CAPYNGAGQGAGQPQHF
NA TRBV9 CASSVGISGFNEQYF
NA TRBV5-3 CASRTGGNQPQHF
once TRBV9 CASSVSGSSEETQYF
NA TRBV7-9 CASSLVAGVRAEAFF
once TRBV19 CASSTTLLAGYNEQFF
NA TRBV5-6 CASSPGTRSPEQFF
NA TRBV6-4 CASSPTTGGLTDTQYF
NA TRBV13 CASSLRLEREQFF
NA TRBV7-2 CASSLATASGNTIYF
NA TRBV7-2 CASSGWEGGDYEQYF
once TRBV11-2 CASSLDARQGFYNEQFF
NA TRBV11-2 CASSLVRDREETQYF
NA TRBV29-1 CSVVQGPEAFF
NA TRBV11-2 CASSPLGGGYTF
NA TRBV30 CAWSPLASGGPLNFYEQYF
NA TRBV4-2 CASSLRVGVNEQFF
NA TRBV6-5 CASSRGSPNLNEQFF
once TRBV4-1 CASSQGDWGENYEQYF
NA TRBV7-9 CASSQTEGPGELFF
NA TRBV5-6 CASSLFVRQLTDTQYF
NA TRBV5-4 CASSISGVSYNEQFF
NA TRBV30 CAWSWDSTYEQYF
NA TRBV6-1 CASSPIDRADGYTF